The 22 T cell receptor beta chains below were found in one sample sequenced in a study of cytomegalovirus exposure and HLA in healthy donors. 13 Jbeta primers and 60 Vbeta primers were used for the PCR. Some clones are missing from TCRdb's copy, which holds only in-frame ones; the method was immunoSEQ multiplex PCR. The sample includes some 120,000 clones, around 74% seen only once; the top ten take 2.5% to 3.5%. Sequenced sample: PBMCs. These receptor sequences come from a man aged 25-40 years in good health and CMV-seronegative.

The rearrangement links TRBV19 to TRBJ1-6; unclear D gene. Germline V gene lookup returns CDR1 LNHDA and CDR2 SQIVND (reference sequence). The CDR3 extends over 17 amino acids. Trimming took 5 bases from V and 0 from J, leaving 14 bases between them. The CDR3 sequence: CASSRGRQNSYNSPLHF. In nucleotides, the CDR3 is TGTGCCAGTAGTCGAGGGCGCCAAAACTCCTATAATTCACCCCTCCACTTT. Supplemented by reference TRBV19 and TRBJ1-6, the full variable domain reads DGGITQSPKYLFRKEGQNVTLSCEQNLNHDAMYWYRQDPGQGLRLIYYSQIVNDFQKGDIAEGYSVSREKKESFPLTVTSAQKNPTAFYLCASSRGRQNSYNSPLHFGNGTRLTVT.

The chain employs TRBV30 and TRBJ1-5; 10 bases agree with TRBD1. Germline V CDR1 and CDR2: GTSNPN, SVGIG (reference sequence). The ends lost 8 bases at V and 3 bases at J; junction bases unmatched: 10. The CDR3 sequence is 15 residues long. As DNA, the CDR3 is TGTGCCGGGACAGGGGAAGAGAGAGACAATCAGCCCCAGCATTTT. Translating gives CAGTGEERDNQPQHF.

The chain recombines TRBV5-6 with TRBJ2-3; no firm D call. Germline CDR1 reads SGHDT; CDR2 reads YYEEEE. V gave up 3 bases and J gave up 1 base, with 9 bases separating them. This CDR3 is 14 amino acids long. CDR3 bases: TGTGCCAGCAGCTCCCAACTGGGCACAGATACGCAGTATTTT. Protein product: CASSSQLGTDTQYF.

The rearrangement links TRBV7-9 to TRBJ2-3; D unresolved. Trimming took 0 bases from V and 1 from J, leaving 5 bases between them. Looked up from germline, CDR1 is SEHNR and CDR2 is FQNEAQ (reference sequence). The CDR3 consists of 14 residues. The DNA for the CDR3 is TGTGCCAGCAGCTTAGCCGAGGGCACAGATACGCAGTATTTT. Encoded protein: CASSLAEGTDTQYF.

The chain has TRBV2 and TRBJ1-5, with 8 nucleotides matching TRBD1. V shed 6 bases, J shed 4 bases, and the junction held 5 bases outside the gene matches. Germline-derived CDR1 and CDR2 are SNHLY and FYNNEI. CDR3 length: 14 amino acids. In DNA form, the CDR3 reads TGTGCCAGCAGGCAGGGGGCAAGAAATCAGCCCCAGCATTTT. Amino acids: CASRQGARNQPQHF.

V and J are TRBV10-3 and TRBJ2-1; TRBD2 matches 12 bases. V dropped 0 bases and J dropped 8; count of bases not matched to a gene: 17. The CDR3 covers 20 residues. Germline V gives CDR1 ENHRY, CDR2 SYGVKD. The CDR3 DNA follows: TGTGCCATCAGTGAGTCGCGGGGACTAGCGGGCCAAGGGGGCCTCCATGAGCAGTTCTTC. Translated, it gives CAISESRGLAGQGGLHEQFF.

The rearrangement uses TRBV28 and TRBJ2-1, with D possibly TRBD2 on 6 matching bases. This CDR3 spans 16 amino acids. Deletions cut 3 bases from V and 5 bases from J, with 17 bases between. Per germline, CDR1 MDHEN and CDR2 SYDVKM. The CDR3 reads CASSLMVAAGDNEQFF. The DNA of the CDR3 is TGTGCCAGCAGTTTGATGGTAGCGGCAGGTGACAATGAGCAGTTCTTC.

The V and J genes are TRBV20-1 and TRBJ2-7, with 9 positions matching TRBD1. This CDR3 comprises 11 residues. Germline assignment: CDR1 DFQATT and CDR2 SNEGSKA (reference sequence). V gave up 5 bases and J gave up 11 bases; unmatched junction bases: 7. CDR3 protein: CSAPSGTGKYF. The CDR3 nucleotides read TGCAGTGCTCCCTCCGGGACAGGGAAGTACTTC.

The chain recombines TRBV9 with TRBJ1-2; TRBD1 is a possible D gene (5 bases). The CDR3 loop spans 14 amino acids. Trimming took off 4 bases at V and 2 bases at J, with 12 bases between the two ends. Germline V gives CDR1 SGDLS, CDR2 YYNGEE. CDR3 DNA sequence: TGTGCCAGCAGCCCCCAGACAGAAAACTATGGCTACACCTTC. It is translated as CASSPQTENYGYTF.

The table lists this clone with a count of one. As DNA, the CDR3 is TGCGCCAGCAGCCAAGAAGTAGCGGGAGGGCGGACCGGGGAGCTGTTTTTT. Protein product: CASSQEVAGGRTGELFF. This chain joins TRBV4-1 and TRBJ2-2; 11 nucleotides agree with TRBD2. CDR1 is MGHRA, CDR2 YSYEKL, per germline. The ends lost 0 bases at V and 5 bases at J; junction bases unmatched: 5. The CDR3 has 17 amino acids.

The chain has TRBV5-4 and TRBJ2-7, with D unresolved. Germline CDR1 reads SGHNT; CDR2 reads YYREEE (reference sequence). The V end was cut by 0 bases, the J end by 3 bases, with 7 bases between. CDR3 size: 13 residues. The CDR3, as DNA: TGTGCCAGCAGCTTGGGAGCCCTCTACGAGCAGTACTTC. This sequence encodes CASSLGALYEQYF.

This clone was recorded a few times. The chain links TRBV2 to TRBJ2-1; D might be TRBD2 (6 bases). The CDR3 is made up of 11 amino acids. The ends were cut back, 9 bases at V and 7 bases at J, with 10 bases in the middle. Germline lookup yields CDR1 SNHLY and CDR2 FYNNEI. Here the CDR3 reads CASLAGNEQFF. The CDR3 DNA follows: TGTGCCAGTCTCGCGGGAAATGAGCAGTTCTTC.

This clone showed up just a few times. This chain connects TRBV5-4 to TRBJ1-6; no clear D gene. Trimming cost V 4 bases and J 6 bases, with 14 bases left between them. Germline-derived CDR1 and CDR2 are SGHNT and YYREEE (reference sequence). The CDR3 is made up of 15 amino acids. The CDR3 sequence: CASSPLDQLNSPLHF. The CDR3 coding sequence is TGTGCCAGCAGCCCACTAGACCAGCTTAATTCACCCCTCCACTTT.

The gene calls are TRBV4-3 and TRBJ2-5; 8 nucleotides agree with TRBD1. From germline, CDR1 is LGHNA and CDR2 YSLEER. The V segment lost 0 bases and the J segment 2 bases; nucleotides outside the gene matches: 2. The CDR3 sequence is 15 residues long. CDR3 sequence: CASSQDNRGQETQYF. CDR3 DNA sequence: TGCGCCAGCAGCCAAGATAACAGGGGGCAAGAGACCCAGTACTTC.

This chain links TRBV4-3 with TRBJ2-7, with TRBD2 identical over 11 bases. The CDR3 contains 16 residues. J lost 3 bases, V lost 0 bases, and 4 bases had no gene match. The germline gives CDR1 LGHNA, CDR2 YSLEER. The CDR3 reads CASSQEGLAGGYEQYF. The DNA of the CDR3 is TGCGCCAGCAGCCAAGAAGGGCTAGCGGGGGGCTACGAGCAGTACTTC.

The V call is TRBV4-3, the J call TRBJ2-6; the D gene is possibly TRBD2 (5 bases). The germline V and J ends were trimmed by 4 bases and 4 bases, with 14 bases remaining between them. CDR1 and CDR2 from the germline V gene are LGHNA and YSLEER. The CDR3 has 16 residues. CDR3 coding DNA: TGCGCCAGCAGCCTTGAGGGAATGGGGGGGGCCAACGTCCTGACTTTC. The encoded protein is CASSLEGMGGANVLTF.

J is TRBJ2-7 and V is TRBV29-1, with TRBD1 identical over 7 bases. This CDR3 contains 15 residues. Germline CDR1 reads SQVTM; CDR2 reads ANQGSEA. V lost 0 bases to trimming and J lost 6 bases; unmatched junction nucleotides: 11. The CDR3 nucleotides read TGCAGCGTTGAAGAGTCGGGGACAGCGGCCTCCGAGCAGTACTTC. It codes for CSVEESGTAASEQYF.

CDR3 sequence reads: CASRRAGLGKAELFF. In nucleotides, the CDR3 is TGCGCCAGCAGGAGGGCAGGATTGGGGAAGGCGGAGCTGTTTTTT. V usage is TRBV10-1 and J usage is TRBJ2-2; maybe TRBD2 (5 bases). Trimming removed 6 bases from V and 10 bases from J, with 21 bases in between. This CDR3 has 15 amino acids. CDR1 WNHNN and CDR2 SYGVQD come from the germline V gene (reference sequence).

This clone was observed a single time. The chain carries TRBV11-3 and TRBJ2-7; tentatively, D is TRBD2 (6 bases). CDR1 and CDR2 from the germline V gene are SGHNT and YENEEA. The ends were cut back, 2 bases at V and 6 bases at J, with 17 bases in the middle. CDR3 length: 15 residues. CDR3 nucleotides: TGTGCCAGCAGCTTAACCCCGCGGGAAACAAGCGAGCAGTACTTC. Residues: CASSLTPRETSEQYF.

The chain employs TRBV4-2 and TRBJ1-2, with a tentative D call TRBD1 (5 bases). V was trimmed by 0 bases and J by 2 bases, leaving 7 bases between them. This CDR3 has 14 residues. Germline V lookup: CDR1 LGHNA, CDR2 YNFKEQ. The CDR3 sequence is CASSQDPGNYGYTF. CDR3 sequence (DNA): TGTGCCAGCAGCCAAGACCCAGGGAACTATGGCTACACCTTC.

The V call is TRBV6-1, the J call TRBJ1-6, with no clear D. This CDR3 spans 16 amino acids. Germline values: CDR1 MNHNS, CDR2 SASEGT. V lost 0 bases, J lost 5 bases, and 11 bases lay in between. As DNA, the CDR3 is TGTGCCAGCAGTGAAGCGCTAGGCCAACATAATTCACCCCTCCACTTT. It is translated as CASSEALGQHNSPLHF.

This sequence joins TRBV7-9 and TRBJ2-7; 10 bases map to TRBD2. V shed 2 bases and J 2 bases; nucleotides not matched to a gene: 3. The length of the CDR3 is 15 residues. The germline V gene has CDR1 SEHNR and CDR2 FQNEAQ (reference sequence). This CDR3 reads CASSLLAGEAYEQYF. CDR3 coding DNA: TGTGCCAGCAGCTTACTAGCGGGGGAAGCCTACGAGCAGTACTTC.